The text below deals with one T cell receptor (beta chain). Its specificity is unknown. With V trimmed by 4 bases and J by 3 bases, 7 bases remained unmatched. Germline V gene data show CDR1 as SGHNT and CDR2 as YYREEE (reference sequence). The length of the CDR3 is 15 residues. This entry is derived from a study of identifying expanded T cells in peripheral blood. Data came from immunoSEQ multiplex PCR; TCRdb stores just in-frame clones and leaves some out. The table records about 100,000 clones, around nine tenths of them present only once. Study-level findings and limits: Over around two and four weeks, about 15 and 19 clones changed, versus roughly 1.1 between replicates.

The sample was blood. The sequence came from a person aged 18 to 70 in good health. The chain couples TRBV5-4 to TRBJ2-7; TRBD1 aligns across 10 bases. As DNA, the CDR3 is TGTGCCAGCAGCCCTATGGGACAGGGGATCTACGAGCAGTACTTC. It codes for CASSPMGQGIYEQYF.